The 31 T cell receptor beta chains listed next were all sequenced from one sample in a study of OX40 agonist ivuxolimab in advanced cancers. Produced via immunoSEQ multiplex PCR; TCRdb's table is partial and in-frame only. The sample includes tens of thousands of clones, roughly 80% seen only once; the top ten take about 2.7%. The sample here was CD4+ or CD8+ T cells sorted from blood, taken in a trial of the OX40 agonist ivuxolimab. The source of these receptors is an adult with an advanced solid tumor such as melanoma, head and neck, liver or kidney cancer.

V is TRBV6-5 and J is TRBJ2-7; the D is unclear. The V gene lost 6 bases and the J gene lost 0 bases, with 12 bases spanning the gap. Looked up from germline, CDR1 is MNHEY and CDR2 is SVGAGI. The CDR3 has 14 residues. The CDR3 spells CASRRELSSYEQYF. CDR3 DNA: TGTGCCAGCAGAAGGGAACTTAGCTCCTACGAGCAGTACTTC.

V usage is TRBV7-8 and J usage is TRBJ1-5; D ambiguous. The CDR3 contains 15 residues. CDR1 SGHVS and CDR2 FQNEAQ come from the germline V gene. The V end lost 3 bases, the J end lost 3 bases, and 12 bases lay between the germline ends. The CDR3 bases are TGTGCCAGCAGCTTGGACGGAGACCCCAATCAGCCCCAGCATTTT. Amino acid sequence: CASSLDGDPNQPQHF.

This chain uses TRBV9 with TRBJ2-2, with D perhaps matching TRBD1 (5 bases). CDR3 length equals 16 residues. V lost 4 bases, J lost 4 bases, and 17 bases lay in between. Per germline, CDR1 SGDLS and CDR2 YYNGEE. The CDR3 sequence is CASSSQGSLGTGELFF. DNA for the CDR3: TGTGCCAGCAGCTCGCAGGGATCTCTGGGCACCGGGGAGCTGTTTTTT.

This chain joins TRBV27 and TRBJ2-7; D is possibly TRBD2 (5 bases). The V and J ends lost 2 bases and 0 bases respectively, with 11 bases between them. The CDR3 totals 15 residues. The germline V gene encodes CDR1 MNHEY and CDR2 SMNVEV (reference sequence). Here the CDR3 DNA reads TGTGCCAGCAGTTTAGACTACTCAAGCTCCTACGAGCAGTACTTC. This codes for CASSLDYSSSYEQYF.

This clone was seen just once. The rearrangement joins TRBV29-1 to TRBJ2-1; the D gene is possibly TRBD2 (5 bases). The ends were cut back, 7 bases at V and 6 bases at J, with 13 bases in the middle. Germline V CDR1 and CDR2: SQVTM, ANQGSEA. This CDR3 is 12 amino acids long. The CDR3 spells CSAGRGLNEQFF. As DNA, the CDR3 is TGCAGCGCTGGAAGAGGGCTCAATGAGCAGTTCTTC.

The chain employs TRBV11-3 and TRBJ2-1, with D maybe TRBD2 (5 bases). The V gene's germline CDR1 is SGHNT and CDR2 YENEEA. V shed 5 bases and J shed 6 bases, with 11 bases lying between them. This CDR3 region has 13 residues. DNA for the CDR3: TGTGCCAGCAGCACCAGCGGAGCCAATGAGCAGTTCTTC. It specifies CASSTSGANEQFF.

The genes are TRBV28 and TRBJ1-1; D gene uncertain. Per the germline V gene, CDR1 is MDHEN and CDR2 is SYDVKM. Trimming pared 2 bases from V and 3 bases from J, leaving 4 bases between. The CDR3 runs 12 residues. The CDR3 region is CASSLKYTEAFF. The CDR3 DNA sequence: TGTGCCAGCAGTTTAAAGTACACTGAAGCTTTCTTT.

The chain uses TRBV18 and TRBJ1-3, with 7 bases that match TRBD1. The germline gives CDR1 KGHSH, CDR2 LQKENI. The CDR3 runs to 15 residues. Losses at the gene ends were 4 bases for V and 0 bases for J; bases not matched to a gene: 3. The CDR3 protein is CASSQGQFSGNTIYF. The CDR3 coding sequence is TGTGCCAGCTCACAGGGACAGTTCTCTGGAAACACCATATATTTT. Variable domain in full (rest from reference TRBV18 and TRBJ1-3): NAGVMQNPRHLVRRRGQEARLRCSPMKGHSHVYWYRQLPEEGLKFMVYLQKENIIDESGMPKERFSAEFPKEGPSILRIQQVVRGDSAAYFCASSQGQFSGNTIYFGEGSWLTVV.

This chain's CDR3 is CASSPSGPYEQYF. The CDR3 nucleotides are TGTGCCAGCAGCCCTTCCGGACCCTACGAGCAGTACTTC. The chain joins TRBV7-3 to TRBJ2-7; D is ambiguous. The germline V gene has CDR1 SGHTA and CDR2 FQGTGA. V was cut by 5 bases and J by 2 bases, with 10 bases left in between. CDR3 size: 13 residues.

This sequence joins TRBV10-3 and TRBJ1-1; 7 nucleotides agree with TRBD1. Germline V gene data show CDR1 as ENHRY and CDR2 as SYGVKD. V trimming: 1 base; J trimming: 5 bases; junction bases outside the gene matches: 7. The CDR3 runs 15 residues. CDR3 nucleotides: TGTGCCATCAGTGAGTGGACAGGCCGCATGACTGAAGCTTTCTTT. Protein product: CAISEWTGRMTEAFF.

The chain carries TRBV6-5 and TRBJ1-2; possibly TRBD1 for D (5 bases). The V gene's germline CDR1 is MNHEY and CDR2 SVGAGI. The CDR3 is 14 residues long. V lost 5 bases, J lost 4 bases, and 14 bases lay in between. CDR3 in DNA: TGTGCCAGCAGTGCACAGGCGACCTCCTATGGCTACACCTTC. It translates to CASSAQATSYGYTF.

The chain has TRBV5-5 and TRBJ2-7; D ambiguous. CDR3 length: 10 residues. Trimming pared 7 bases from V and 0 bases from J, leaving 2 bases between. In germline, CDR1 is SGHKS, CDR2 YYEKEE (reference sequence). The CDR3 region has the DNA TGTGCCAGCGGCTCCTACGAGCAGTACTTC. Translating gives CASGSYEQYF.

V usage is TRBV4-3 and J usage is TRBJ2-7, with TRBD2 as a possible D gene (6 bases). The germline gives CDR1 LGHNA, CDR2 YSLEER. The germline V and J ends were trimmed by 1 base and 3 bases, with 10 bases remaining between them. The CDR3 has 14 amino acids. The CDR3 protein is CASSQGAGFYEQYF. The DNA of the CDR3 is TGCGCCAGCAGCCAAGGGGCGGGGTTCTACGAGCAGTACTTC.

V and J are TRBV11-3 and TRBJ2-3; 8 bases fit TRBD2. Germline CDR1 is SGHNT and CDR2 is YENEEA. The V and J ends lost 5 bases and 2 bases, in that order; junction bases with no gene match: 9. The CDR3 covers 16 residues. The CDR3 here is CASSPASGPNTDTQYF. In DNA form, the CDR3 reads TGTGCCAGCAGCCCTGCTAGCGGGCCAAACACAGATACGCAGTATTTT.

This chain links TRBV7-6 with TRBJ1-2; D not certain. The CDR3 covers 12 residues. V lost 5 bases to trimming and J lost 3 bases, with 7 bases between them. The germline V gene encodes CDR1 SGHVS and CDR2 FNYEAQ. The DNA of the CDR3 is TGTGCCAGCAGCGCCTTGTACTATGGCTACACCTTC. It yields the protein CASSALYYGYTF.

This rearrangement joins TRBV19 to TRBJ2-7; 13 bases align to TRBD2. Germline CDR1 and CDR2: LNHDA and SQIVND (reference sequence). J lost 7 bases, V lost 5 bases, and 11 bases had no gene match. The CDR3 contains 16 residues. CDR3 DNA: TGTGCCAGTAGTCCATTCGGGACTAGCGGGATGAATGAGCAGTACTTC. This gives the protein CASSPFGTSGMNEQYF.

The chain joins TRBV12-5 to TRBJ2-1; D ambiguous. Trimming stripped 4 bases from V and 1 base from J, with 5 bases between. The CDR3 length is 13 residues. Germline-derived CDR1 and CDR2 are LGHNT and FRNRAP. The CDR3 DNA sequence: TGTGCTAGTGGTTCACGTTCCTACAATGAGCAGTTCTTC. This translates into CASGSRSYNEQFF.

The chain has TRBV9 and TRBJ2-7, with D possibly being TRBD1 (6 bases). The length of the CDR3 is 14 residues. In germline, CDR1 is SGDLS, CDR2 YYNGEE. V was pared by 4 bases and J by 2 bases, with 13 bases between. CDR3 sequence reads: CASSTPGETYEQYF. The DNA for the CDR3 is TGTGCCAGCAGCACCCCAGGGGAAACCTACGAGCAGTACTTC. Using reference TRBV9 and TRBJ2-7 for the parts outside the CDR3, the full variable domain is DSGVTQTPKHLITATGQRVTLRCSPRSGDLSVYWYQQSLDQGLQFLIQYYNGEERAKGNILERFSAQQFPDLHSELNLSSLELGDSALYFCASSTPGETYEQYFGPGTRLTVT.

The J gene is TRBJ1-4, the V gene TRBV28; no reliable D call. Trimming cost V 5 bases and J 0 bases, with 10 bases left between them. Germline V CDR1 and CDR2: MDHEN, SYDVKM. The CDR3 totals 15 residues. CDR3: CASSPLGPTNEKLFF. The CDR3 bases are TGTGCCAGCAGTCCCCTTGGACCAACTAATGAAAAACTGTTTTTT.

CDR3 nucleotide sequence: TGTGCCAGCAGCTTGAGCGGCGGGTACGGAAACACCATATATTTT. Amino acids: CASSLSGGYGNTIYF. This chain joins TRBV7-3 and TRBJ1-3, with unresolved D. CDR1 is SGHTA and CDR2 is FQGTGA in the germline V gene. Trimming shortened V by 3 bases and J by 4 bases, and 13 bases separated the two germline ends. The CDR3 is made up of 15 amino acids.

The chain joins TRBV19 to TRBJ2-5; D remains ambiguous. V dropped 5 bases and J dropped 5 bases, with 12 bases sitting between them. Germline V lookup: CDR1 LNHDA, CDR2 SQIVND (reference sequence). This CDR3 is built from 13 residues. The CDR3 DNA reads as TGTGCCAGTAGTCCGGGTAGAAGGGAGACCCAGTACTTC. Amino acid sequence: CASSPGRRETQYF.

The J gene is TRBJ1-6, the V gene TRBV25-1; 7 nucleotides line up with TRBD1. Germline V gene sequence: CDR1 MGHDK, CDR2 SYGVNS. V shed 0 bases and J 15 bases; nucleotides not matched to a gene: 11. The CDR3 runs 15 residues. In nucleotides, the CDR3 is TGTGCCAGCAGTGAATATAAGCCAGGGGGTAGTCTCCTCCACTTT. Translating it yields CASSEYKPGGSLLHF. Looking up the rest from reference TRBV25-1 and TRBJ1-6 gives the full variable domain: EADIYQTPRYLVIGTGKKITLECSQTMGHDKMYWYQQDPGMELHLIHYSYGVNSTEKGDLSSESTVSRIRTEHFPLTLESARPSHTSQYLCASSEYKPGGSLLHFGNGTRLTVT.

The gene calls are TRBV15 and TRBJ2-1; 9 bases are shared with TRBD2. The CDR3 contains 17 residues. Germline CDR1 LNHNV, CDR2 YYDKDF (reference sequence). J gave up 5 bases and V 4 bases, and 12 bases lay outside the gene matches. DNA of the CDR3: TGTGCCACCAGCACCCGAATGGCGGGAGGGAGACACAATGAGCAGTTCTTC. Encoded protein: CATSTRMAGGRHNEQFF.

This chain links TRBV9 with TRBJ2-7; D gene unclear. The CDR3 sequence is 14 residues long. The germline V gene has CDR1 SGDLS and CDR2 YYNGEE. V gave up 4 bases and J gave up 6 bases, with 17 bases separating them. Here the CDR3 DNA reads TGTGCCAGCAGCTACCGACGGGTCGGCGGCGAGCAGTACTTC. The encoded protein is CASSYRRVGGEQYF.

The chain links TRBV7-2 to TRBJ1-4; D is ambiguous. V lost 3 bases and J lost 3, with 2 bases in between. This CDR3 comprises 12 residues. Germline CDR1 is SGHTA and CDR2 is FQGNSA. The CDR3 region has the DNA TGTGCCAGCAGCTTCTCTAATGAAAAACTGTTTTTT. Amino acid sequence: CASSFSNEKLFF.

The chain recombines TRBV7-2 with TRBJ1-2; possibly TRBD1 for D (5 bases). This CDR3 is 17 amino acids long. V was cut by 1 base and J by 0 bases, with 15 bases left in between. In germline, CDR1 is SGHTA, CDR2 FQGNSA. Written as DNA, the CDR3 is TGTGCCAGCAGCTTAGTTTTGGACACCCGATCTAACTATGGCTACACCTTC. Translating gives CASSLVLDTRSNYGYTF.

This rearrangement joins TRBV4-2 to TRBJ1-4; unclear D gene. The CDR3 covers 14 residues. Germline CDR1 is LGHNA and CDR2 is YNFKEQ. V was shortened by 6 bases and J by 6 bases, with 14 bases between the two germline ends. CDR3 nucleotides: TGTGCCAGCAGGCTGAGTATAAGGGATGAAAAACTGTTTTTT. Translation gives CASRLSIRDEKLFF.

The J gene is TRBJ1-4, the V gene TRBV12-1. TRBV12-1 is a pseudogene locus. This CDR3 contains 16 residues. This CDR3 reads CASSPALSRLEEKLFF. The CDR3 DNA is TGTGCCAGCAGCCCTGCCCTGTCCCGTCTTGAAGAAAAACTGTTTTTT.

This chain connects TRBV5-8 to TRBJ2-3, with TRBD2 matching over 10 bases. The CDR3 is 15 amino acids. J was trimmed by 4 bases and V by 4 bases; bases with no gene match: 6. Germline loops: CDR1 SGHTS, CDR2 YDEGEE. The CDR3, as DNA: TGTGCCAGCAGCCTCAGCGGGAGGGCCCCAGATACGCAGTATTTT. The encoded protein is CASSLSGRAPDTQYF.

A few counts support this clone. The CDR3 spells CASSLGGEGYTF. In DNA, the CDR3 is TGTGCCAGCAGTTTAGGAGGGGAGGGCTACACCTTC. The chain has TRBV28 and TRBJ1-2; a possible D gene is TRBD1 (5 bases). CDR1 is MDHEN, CDR2 SYDVKM, per germline. This CDR3 is 12 amino acids long. V was shortened by 2 bases and J by 8 bases, with 9 bases between the two germline ends.

This clone is judged medium-sized. The rearrangement links TRBV4-2 to TRBJ1-2; no reliable D call. Trimming left V 6 bases short and J 1 base short, with 6 bases between. Germline lookup yields CDR1 LGHNA and CDR2 YNFKEQ. The CDR3 loop spans 12 amino acids. In DNA form, the CDR3 reads TGTGCCAGCAGGGATTTTAACTATGGCTACACCTTC. This sequence encodes CASRDFNYGYTF.